This T cell receptor (beta chain) appears in the sequencing data of a study of shared clonotypes between healthy human individuals. Study findings and constraints: Represented diversity, genetic and exposure-history alike, was limited by few donors.

Sorted-subset replicate PCRs used about 180 ng DNA, about 30,000 T cell genomes. Clones were sequenced by immunoSEQ multiplex PCR, and TCRdb holds only the in-frame ones, with some missing. The sample yields 2 million to 3 million clones, more than 85% seen once. Details on this clone: Its antigen remains unknown.

Adult donors, all healthy and HIV-negative, had no recent acute infections or vaccinations. The V gene's germline CDR1 is MNHNS and CDR2 SASEGT. The length of the CDR3 is 14 residues. With 3 bases clipped from V and 5 bases from J, the junction kept 6 bases outside the gene matches. The chain employs TRBV6-1 and TRBJ2-7, with TRBD1 matching 8 bases. The receptor's source is a man aged 18 to 30 in good health. Some clones in this sample may be carry-over from other donors' samples. Sequenced material: naive CD4+ T cells from PBMCs. Specified subset: CD45RA+ positively selected. CDR3 DNA: TGTGCCAGCAGTGATCAGGGGGCGTACGACGAGCAGTACTTC. Translated: CASSDQGAYDEQYF.